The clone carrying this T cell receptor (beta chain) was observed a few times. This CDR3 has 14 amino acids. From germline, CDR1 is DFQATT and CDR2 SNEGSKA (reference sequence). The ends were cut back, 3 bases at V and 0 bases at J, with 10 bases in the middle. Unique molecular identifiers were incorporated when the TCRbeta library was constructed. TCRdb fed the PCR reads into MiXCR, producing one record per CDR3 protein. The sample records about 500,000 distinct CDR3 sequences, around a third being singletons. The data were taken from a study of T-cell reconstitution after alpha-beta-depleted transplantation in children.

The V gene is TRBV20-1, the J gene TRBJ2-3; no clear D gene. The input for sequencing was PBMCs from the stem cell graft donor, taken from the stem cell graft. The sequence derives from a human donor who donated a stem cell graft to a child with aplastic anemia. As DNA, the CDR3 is TGCAGTGCTAGGTCTTTATCTAGCACAGATACGCAGTATTTT. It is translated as CSARSLSSTDTQYF.